This TCR beta chain derives from a study of post-analysis software for immune sequencing data (dated by TCRdb to about 2015). For context, the study as a whole: Relapsing-remitting, secondary progressive and progressive-relapsing multiple sclerosis were recorded as disease courses, and subtype annotation was lacking for some patients. The multiple sclerosis patient repertoires were compared with around ten previously published healthy control repertoires from donors aged about 6 to 26 years. A subset of samples was prepared in parallel using single-end sample barcoding, then pooled and co-amplified after Illumina adapter ligation.

Overall study results and their limits: When samples were clustered directly using the F measure, samples prepared in the same batch co-clustered strongly, which prompted a batch-effect correction. The control group was slightly older than the multiple sclerosis patient group. Significantly lower normalized Chao1 diversity was found in multiple sclerosis patients than in controls, suggesting substantial peripheral T-cell clonal expansion. Patients showed significantly higher frequencies than controls for a handful of TRBV segments, among them TRBV5-6, TRBV5-1 and TRBV20-1.

To demonstrate the VDJtools post-analysis software, TCR beta repertoires were profiled from the peripheral blood of over ten young patients with multiple sclerosis. The patients with multiple sclerosis were children and adolescents between roughly 6 and 17 years of age. The receptor library was made with PCR. Sequencing took place on an Illumina HiSeq 2500. To reduce PCR and sequencing biases, unique molecular identifiers were built into the TCR beta cDNA libraries. Roughly 0.5 million cDNA molecules were obtained per 1 to 10 million input T cells, so each molecule approximated one T cell. The patient libraries were prepared and sequenced with the same protocol used for the earlier healthy control dataset. Within a given batch, samples were prepared together, multiplexed and sequenced on the same HiSeq lane. The authors' pipeline ran thus. MIGEC was used to process the raw barcoded reads, and molecular identifier groups with only a single read were discarded before consensus assembly and CDR3 extraction. VDJtools was used for post-analysis of the clonotype tables, with diversity normalized by down-sampling every dataset to the smallest sample size. To correct batch-related cross-sample contamination, repertoire overlap clustering matched CDR3 amino acid sequences but not nucleotide sequences. TCRdb passed the public sequencing reads through fastp at Q25 and MiXCR, retaining productive beta sequences. Here each entry gathers all rows of one CDR3 protein and keeps the most common genes and DNA. The V and J calls and clone size are TCRdb's, not the authors'. Here the sample has about 400,000 distinct CDR3 sequences; roughly 35% occur a single time. The biggest ten clones account for under 15% of the sample.

From V the trimming removes 1 base and from J it removes 5 bases, while the gene matches leave 2 bases of the junction unaccounted for. The germline V gene gives CDR1 as SGHTA and CDR2 as FQGNSA. Inclusive of the bounding cysteine and phenylalanine, the CDR3 is 14 residues long. CDR3 DNA is the only sequence kept; it has 42 bases, read in frame from the first base. About this clonotype: This receptor's antigen is unknown. Base qualities are missing; no much larger clone stands one base away.

The chain is made from TRBV7-2 and TRBJ1-5; 7 bases in between match TRBD1. Sequenced sample: blood. The origin of this receptor is a girl aged 10 to 17 with multiple sclerosis. The nucleotides are TGTGCCAGCAGCTTAGGACAGGGACATCAGCCCCAGCATTTT. Its translation is CASSLGQGHQPQHF.